This T cell receptor (beta chain) came from a study of shared clonotypes between healthy human individuals. About the study: Per donor, CD8 memory used one plate, CD8 naive used two, CD4 memory used three and CD4 naive used three.

A split of CD4+ cells into CD45RA+ naive and CD45RA-negative memory subsets was performed. Germline V lookup: CDR1 MGHRA, CDR2 YSYEKL. The CDR3 contains 12 residues. Trimming stripped 2 bases from V and 6 bases from J, with 6 bases between. As to this clone: The same CDR3 can be traced to other DNA sequences in this sample.

Original handling: Junction-only immunoSEQ data arrived without quality scores, meaning filtering differed. Sequencing was performed with immunoSEQ multiplex PCR; in TCRdb, only in-frame clones are kept and a portion is missing. That table is the source of V, J and clone size, and D and trimming were worked out from the DNA. The table lists about 1.5 million clones, about 98% of them singletons. The rearrangement links TRBV4-1 to TRBJ2-3; D gene ambiguous. The clonotype originates from a man aged 30-40 years in good health. Sequenced sample: naive CD4+ T cells sorted from blood. Subset here: CD45RA+ positively selected. Here the CDR3 reads CASSQSPDTQYF. CDR3 coding DNA: TGCGCCAGCAGCCAATCCCCCGATACGCAGTATTTT.